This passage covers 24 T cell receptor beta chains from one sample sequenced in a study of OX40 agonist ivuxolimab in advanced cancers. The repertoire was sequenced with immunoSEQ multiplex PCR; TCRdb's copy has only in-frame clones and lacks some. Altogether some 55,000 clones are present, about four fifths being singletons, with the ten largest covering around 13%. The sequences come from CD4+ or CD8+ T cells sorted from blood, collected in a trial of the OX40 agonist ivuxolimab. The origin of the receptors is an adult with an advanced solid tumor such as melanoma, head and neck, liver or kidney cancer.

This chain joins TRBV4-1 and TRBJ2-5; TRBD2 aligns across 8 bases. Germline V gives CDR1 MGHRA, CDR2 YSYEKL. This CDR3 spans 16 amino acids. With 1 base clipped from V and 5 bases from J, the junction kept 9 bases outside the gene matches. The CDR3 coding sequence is TGCGCCAGCAGCCAAGGAGGACACGGGAGGGGGGAGACCCAGTACTTC. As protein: CASSQGGHGRGETQYF.

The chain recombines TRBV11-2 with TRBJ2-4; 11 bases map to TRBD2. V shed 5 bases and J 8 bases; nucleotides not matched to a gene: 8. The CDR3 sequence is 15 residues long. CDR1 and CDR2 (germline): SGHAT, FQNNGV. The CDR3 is CASSPLAGGPHIQYF. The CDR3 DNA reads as TGTGCCAGCAGCCCCTTAGCGGGAGGGCCCCACATTCAGTACTTC.

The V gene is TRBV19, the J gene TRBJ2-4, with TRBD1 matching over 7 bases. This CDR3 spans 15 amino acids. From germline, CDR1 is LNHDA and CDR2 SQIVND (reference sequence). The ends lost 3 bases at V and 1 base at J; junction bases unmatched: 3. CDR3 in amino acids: CASSITGAAKNIQYF. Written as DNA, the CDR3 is TGTGCCAGTAGTATCACAGGGGCGGCCAAAAACATTCAGTACTTC. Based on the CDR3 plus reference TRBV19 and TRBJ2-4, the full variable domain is DGGITQSPKYLFRKEGQNVTLSCEQNLNHDAMYWYRQDPGQGLRLIYYSQIVNDFQKGDIAEGYSVSREKKESFPLTVTSAQKNPTAFYLCASSITGAAKNIQYFGAGTRLSVL.

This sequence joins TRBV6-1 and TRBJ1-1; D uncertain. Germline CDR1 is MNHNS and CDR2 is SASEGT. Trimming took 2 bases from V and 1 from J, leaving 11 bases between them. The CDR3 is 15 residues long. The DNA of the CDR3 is TGTGCCAGCAGTGAACACCCGGTAACGAACACTGAAGCTTTCTTT. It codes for CASSEHPVTNTEAFF.

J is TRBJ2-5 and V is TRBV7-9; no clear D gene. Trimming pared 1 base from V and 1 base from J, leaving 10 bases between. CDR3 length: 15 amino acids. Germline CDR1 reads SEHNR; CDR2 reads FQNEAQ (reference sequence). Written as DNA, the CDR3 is TGTGCCAGCAGCTTAGGTTCCGGGTCCCAAGAGACCCAGTACTTC. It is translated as CASSLGSGSQETQYF.

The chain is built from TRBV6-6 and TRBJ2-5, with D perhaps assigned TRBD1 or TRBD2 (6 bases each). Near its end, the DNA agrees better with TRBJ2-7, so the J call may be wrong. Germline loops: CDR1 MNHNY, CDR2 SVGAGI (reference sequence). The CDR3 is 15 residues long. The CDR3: CASSYFGGAADEQYF. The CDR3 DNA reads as TGTGCCAGCAGTTACTTCGGGGGCGCGGCCGACGAGCAGTACTTC.

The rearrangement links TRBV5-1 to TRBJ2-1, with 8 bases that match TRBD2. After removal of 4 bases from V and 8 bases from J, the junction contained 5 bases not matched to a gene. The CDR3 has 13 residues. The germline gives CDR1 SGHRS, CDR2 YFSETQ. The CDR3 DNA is TGCGCCAGCAGCCCCCTCGGGAGGGATGAGCAGTTCTTC. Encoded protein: CASSPLGRDEQFF.

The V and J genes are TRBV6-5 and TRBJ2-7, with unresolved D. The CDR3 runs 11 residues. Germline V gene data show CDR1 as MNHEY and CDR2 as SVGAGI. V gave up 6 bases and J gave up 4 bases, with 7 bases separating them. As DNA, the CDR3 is TGTGCCAGCAGGGGTTTGTACGAGCAGTACTTC. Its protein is CASRGLYEQYF.

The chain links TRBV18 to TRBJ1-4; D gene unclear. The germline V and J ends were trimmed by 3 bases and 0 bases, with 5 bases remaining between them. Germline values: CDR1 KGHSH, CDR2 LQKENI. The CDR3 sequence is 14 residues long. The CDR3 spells CASSPFATNEKLFF. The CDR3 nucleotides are TGTGCCAGCTCACCCTTTGCAACTAATGAAAAACTGTTTTTT.

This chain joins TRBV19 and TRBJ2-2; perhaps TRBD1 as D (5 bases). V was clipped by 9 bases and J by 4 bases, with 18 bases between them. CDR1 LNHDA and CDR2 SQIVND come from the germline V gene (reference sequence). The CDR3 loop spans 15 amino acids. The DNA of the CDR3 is TGTGCCAGCTCATCAGGGCTAAGGAGCACCGGGGAGCTGTTTTTT. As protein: CASSSGLRSTGELFF.

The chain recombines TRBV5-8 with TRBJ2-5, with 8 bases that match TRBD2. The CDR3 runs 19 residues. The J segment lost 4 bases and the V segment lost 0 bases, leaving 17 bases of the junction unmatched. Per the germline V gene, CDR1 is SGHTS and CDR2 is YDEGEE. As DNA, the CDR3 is TGTGCCAGCAGCTTGGGAAGTATGGTTGCAGCGGGAGTTTTAGAGACCCAGTACTTC. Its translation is CASSLGSMVAAGVLETQYF. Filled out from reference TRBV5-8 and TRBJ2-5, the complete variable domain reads EAGVTQSPTHLIKTRGQQATLRCSPISGHTSVYWYQQALGLGLQFLLWYDEGEERNRGNFPPRFSGRQFPNYSSELNVNALELEDSALYLCASSLGSMVAAGVLETQYFGPGTRLLVL.

CDR3: CASSERSSGGHEQYF. The CDR3 coding sequence is TGTGCCAGCAGTGAAAGGTCCTCGGGAGGCCACGAGCAGTACTTC. The chain couples TRBV6-1 to TRBJ2-7, with 7 bases lining up with TRBD2. This CDR3 region has 15 residues. V lost 2 bases to trimming and J lost 5 bases; unmatched junction nucleotides: 9. CDR1 is MNHNS, CDR2 SASEGT, per germline.

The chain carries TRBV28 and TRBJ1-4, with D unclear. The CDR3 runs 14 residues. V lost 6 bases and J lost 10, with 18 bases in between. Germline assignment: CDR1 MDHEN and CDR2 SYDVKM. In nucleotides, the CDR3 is TGTGCCAGCAGGGGCGGACCACCGGCCGGAAAACTGTTTTTT. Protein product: CASRGGPPAGKLFF.

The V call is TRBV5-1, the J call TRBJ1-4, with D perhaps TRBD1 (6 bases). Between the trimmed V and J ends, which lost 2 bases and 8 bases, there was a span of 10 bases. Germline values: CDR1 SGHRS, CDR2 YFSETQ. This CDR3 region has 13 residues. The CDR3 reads CASSFAGVEKLFF. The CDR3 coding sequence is TGCGCCAGCAGCTTTGCAGGGGTAGAAAAACTGTTTTTT.

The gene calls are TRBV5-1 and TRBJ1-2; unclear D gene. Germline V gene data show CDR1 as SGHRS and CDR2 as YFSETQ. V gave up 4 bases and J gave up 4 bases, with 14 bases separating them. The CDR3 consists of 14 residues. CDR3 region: CASSSSEYGYGYTF. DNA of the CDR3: TGCGCCAGCAGCAGCTCGGAGTATGGCTATGGCTACACCTTC.

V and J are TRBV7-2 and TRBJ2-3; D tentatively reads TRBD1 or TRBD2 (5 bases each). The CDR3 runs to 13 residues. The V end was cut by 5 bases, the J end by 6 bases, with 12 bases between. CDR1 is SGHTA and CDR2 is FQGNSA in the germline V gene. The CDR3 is CASSTGTTDTQYF. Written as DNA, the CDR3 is TGTGCCAGCAGCACTGGGACCACCGATACGCAGTATTTT.

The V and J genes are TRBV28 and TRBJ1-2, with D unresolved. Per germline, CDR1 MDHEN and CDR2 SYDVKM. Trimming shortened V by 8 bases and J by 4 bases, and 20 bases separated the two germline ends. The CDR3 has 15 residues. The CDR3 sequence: CASRSEGQSTYGYTF. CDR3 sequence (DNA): TGTGCCAGCCGCAGTGAGGGTCAGTCTACCTATGGCTACACCTTC.

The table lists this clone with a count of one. The DNA for the CDR3 is TGCGCCAGCAGCGGAAGAGGACTAGCGGGAGGGGGGGATACGCAGTATTTT. Translated: CASSGRGLAGGGDTQYF. This rearrangement joins TRBV5-1 to TRBJ2-3; 15 bases fit TRBD2. Losses at the gene ends were 4 bases for V and 6 bases for J; bases not matched to a gene: 9. The V gene's germline CDR1 is SGHRS and CDR2 YFSETQ. This CDR3 has 17 amino acids.

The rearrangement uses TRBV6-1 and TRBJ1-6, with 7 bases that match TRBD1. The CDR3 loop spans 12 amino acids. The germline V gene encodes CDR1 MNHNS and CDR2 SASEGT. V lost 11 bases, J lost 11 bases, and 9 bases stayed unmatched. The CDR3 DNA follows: TGTGCCTGCGGACAGGCCGGGGCACCCCTCCACTTT. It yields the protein CACGQAGAPLHF.

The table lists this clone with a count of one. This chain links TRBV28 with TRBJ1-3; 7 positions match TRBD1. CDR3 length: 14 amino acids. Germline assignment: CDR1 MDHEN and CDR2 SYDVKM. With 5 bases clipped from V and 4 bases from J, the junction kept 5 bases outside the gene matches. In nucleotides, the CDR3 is TGTGCCAGCAGTCTTCCGGACAGGGGAAACACCATATATTTT. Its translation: CASSLPDRGNTIYF.

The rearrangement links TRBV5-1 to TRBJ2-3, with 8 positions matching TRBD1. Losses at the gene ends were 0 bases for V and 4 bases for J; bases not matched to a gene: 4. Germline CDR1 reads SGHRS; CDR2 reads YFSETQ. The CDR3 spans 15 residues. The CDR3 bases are TGCGCCAGCAGCTTGGAGCAGGGGGCATCAGATACGCAGTATTTT. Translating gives CASSLEQGASDTQYF.

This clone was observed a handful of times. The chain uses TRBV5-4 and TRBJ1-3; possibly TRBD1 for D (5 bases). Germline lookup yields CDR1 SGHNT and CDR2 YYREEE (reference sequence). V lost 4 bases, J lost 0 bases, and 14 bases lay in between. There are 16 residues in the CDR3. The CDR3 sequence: CASSPGLTSSGNTIYF. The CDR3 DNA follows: TGTGCCAGCAGCCCGGGACTGACGAGCTCTGGAAACACCATATATTTT.

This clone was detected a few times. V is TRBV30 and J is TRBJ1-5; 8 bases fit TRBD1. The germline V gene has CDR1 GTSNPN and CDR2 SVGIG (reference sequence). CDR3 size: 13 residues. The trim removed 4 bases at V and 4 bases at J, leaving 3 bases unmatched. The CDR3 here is CAWTDRGNQPQHF. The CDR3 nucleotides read TGTGCCTGGACCGACAGGGGAAATCAGCCCCAGCATTTT. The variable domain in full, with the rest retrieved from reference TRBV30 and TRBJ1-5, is SQTIHQWPATLVQPVGSPLSLECTVEGTSNPNLYWYRQAAGRGLQLLFYSVGIGQISSEVPQNLSASRPQDRQFILSSKKLLLSDSGFYLCAWTDRGNQPQHFGDGTRLSIL.

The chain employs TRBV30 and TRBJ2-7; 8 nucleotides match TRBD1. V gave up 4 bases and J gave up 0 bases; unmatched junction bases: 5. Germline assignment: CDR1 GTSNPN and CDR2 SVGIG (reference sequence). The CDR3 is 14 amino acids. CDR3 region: CAWNPGQVSYEQYF. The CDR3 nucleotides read TGTGCCTGGAACCCGGGACAGGTCTCCTACGAGCAGTACTTC.